The 20 T cell receptor beta chains given below trace back to one sample, sequenced in a study of T cells after yellow fever vaccination. TCRdb re-derived calls from the 5' RACE reads in MiXCR, one entry per CDR3 protein. This table has about 330,000 distinct CDR3 sequences, around 6.8% appearing once. Sequenced material: PBMCs, taken about 49 days after the first yellow fever vaccination. Every receptor here comes from a young man who received the YFV17D yellow fever vaccine.

This chain joins TRBV20-1 and TRBJ2-5; D may be TRBD2 (7 bases). The germline CDR1 and CDR2 sequences are DFQATT and SNEGSKA (reference sequence). The CDR3 length is 13 residues. Trimming took 1 base from V and 5 from J, leaving 11 bases between them. CDR3 residues: CSARGGGAETQYF. Here the CDR3 DNA reads TGCAGTGCTAGAGGGGGGGGGGCGGAGACCCAGTACTTC.

The chain is built from TRBV28 and TRBJ2-1; 9 bases match TRBD2. Germline V gives CDR1 MDHEN, CDR2 SYDVKM. The trim removed 8 bases at V and 9 bases at J, leaving 14 bases unmatched. The CDR3 totals 15 residues. The CDR3 DNA follows: TGTGCCAGCTGTGCCCTTTTGCGGGGGGGCCGTGAGCAGTTCTTC. This sequence encodes CASCALLRGGREQFF. Based on the CDR3 plus reference TRBV28 and TRBJ2-1, the full variable domain is DVKVTQSSRYLVKRTGEKVFLECVQDMDHENMFWYRQDPGLGLRLIYFSYDVKMKEKGDIPEGYSVSREKKERFSLILESASTNQTSMYLCASCALLRGGREQFFGPGTRLTVL.

The chain has TRBV3-1 and TRBJ2-5; D is uncertain. Germline-derived CDR1 and CDR2 are LGHDT and YNNKEL (reference sequence). Trimming removed 11 bases from V and 4 bases from J, with 23 bases in between. CDR3 length equals 15 residues. For the CDR3, the DNA is TGTGCCTGCTGCCAAGCTGGGTTAGGCCCAGAGACCCAGTACTTC. Residues: CACCQAGLGPETQYF.

The sample holds a few counts of this clonotype. V usage is TRBV6-1 and J usage is TRBJ2-7, with D perhaps matching TRBD1 (6 bases). The CDR3 has 14 amino acids. Deletions cut 6 bases from V and 5 bases from J, with 17 bases between. CDR1 and CDR2 from the germline V gene are MNHNS and SASEGT. This CDR3 is CASRRTGKTDEQYV. DNA of the CDR3: TGTGCCAGCAGGAGAACAGGGAAAACGGACGAGCAGTACGTC.

This clonotype was seen more than once but under ten times. V usage is TRBV7-9 and J usage is TRBJ1-2, with TRBD1 identical over 7 bases. The trim removed 5 bases at V and 4 bases at J, leaving 13 bases unmatched. From germline, CDR1 is SEHNR and CDR2 FQNEAQ (reference sequence). The CDR3 is made up of 16 amino acids. The CDR3 region has the DNA TGTGCCAGCAGCGCTAGTAGACAGGGTTTGCCCTATGGCTACACCTTC. Protein product: CASSASRQGLPYGYTF.

This clonotype was counted a few times. The J gene is TRBJ2-7, the V gene TRBV6-2 or TRBV6-3; D uncertain. The V end was cut by 5 bases, the J end by 3 bases, with 11 bases between. This CDR3 contains 13 residues. Germline V gives CDR1 MNHEY, CDR2 SVGEGT. The CDR3 sequence is CASSRFLNYEQYV. In DNA form, the CDR3 reads TGTGCCAGCAGTCGCTTTCTCAACTACGAGCAGTACGTC.

This clonotype occurred many times. Compared with germline, one end of the junction differs, possibly owing to a read error. The V call is TRBV4-3, the J call TRBJ1-6, with unresolved D. This CDR3 spans 19 amino acids. Germline V gene sequence: CDR1 LGHNA, CDR2 YSLEER. Here the CDR3 reads CASSQDTASGGSFNSPLHF. The CDR3 coding sequence is TGCGCCAGCAGCCAAGATACCGCCTCCGGTGGGTCCTTTAATTCACCCCTCCACTTT.

This clonotype was detected only a few times. This sequence joins TRBV12-3 or TRBV12-4 and TRBJ2-3; no firm D call. The V end was cut by 4 bases, the J end by 6 bases, with 11 bases between. This CDR3 spans 13 amino acids. The CDR3 sequence is CASSYLLGDTQYF. CDR3 sequence (DNA): TGTGCCAGCAGTTACCTTCTCGGGGATACGCAGTATTTT.

A few counts support this clonotype. V is TRBV29-1 and J is TRBJ2-3; no reliable D call. V gave up 6 bases and J gave up 6 bases, with 13 bases separating them. The length of the CDR3 is 12 residues. In germline, CDR1 is SQVTM, CDR2 ANQGSEA. The CDR3 protein is CSVLESLDTQYF. In nucleotides, the CDR3 is TGCAGCGTCCTTGAATCGCTGGATACGCAGTATTTT.

This clonotype showed up just a few times. This chain links TRBV10-3 with TRBJ2-3; the match to TRBD1 covers 7 bases. Germline CDR1 and CDR2: ENHRY and SYGVKD. This CDR3 is built from 17 residues. After removal of 2 bases from V and 1 base from J, the junction contained 9 bases not matched to a gene. CDR3 in DNA: TGTGCCATCAGTGAGCGTGGGGACAGTCATCGCACAGATACGCAGTATTTT. As protein: CAISERGDSHRTDTQYF.

The rearrangement links TRBV7-2 to TRBJ1-5; 10 bases align to TRBD1. CDR3 length: 17 residues. Germline values: CDR1 SGHTA, CDR2 FQGNSA. J gave up 1 base and V 5 bases, and 8 bases lay outside the gene matches. CDR3 nucleotide sequence: TGTGCCAGCAGCCTGGGACAGGGGTTGGGCAGCAATCAGCCCCAGCATTTT. Encoded protein: CASSLGQGLGSNQPQHF.

The chain has TRBV18 and TRBJ2-1; a weak D match, TRBD2 (5 bases). From germline, CDR1 is KGHSH and CDR2 LQKENI. V was shortened by 3 bases and J by 7 bases, with 10 bases between the two germline ends. CDR3 size: 13 residues. The CDR3 here is CASSPASLNEQFF. Here the CDR3 DNA reads TGTGCCAGCTCACCGGCTAGCCTTAATGAGCAGTTCTTC. Based on the CDR3 plus reference TRBV18 and TRBJ2-1, the full variable domain is NAGVMQNPRHLVRRRGQEARLRCSPMKGHSHVYWYRQLPEEGLKFMVYLQKENIIDESGMPKERFSAEFPKEGPSILRIQQVVRGDSAAYFCASSPASLNEQFFGPGTRLTVL.

This clonotype was seen a few times. The genes are TRBV4-1 and TRBJ2-3; maybe TRBD1 (5 bases). Germline V CDR1 and CDR2: MGHRA, YSYEKL. CDR3 length: 14 residues. V lost 2 bases and J lost 3, with 9 bases in between. The CDR3 DNA follows: TGCGCCAGCAGCCAAATCCCAGGGACAGATACGCAGTATTTT. It yields the protein CASSQIPGTDTQYF.

The V gene is TRBV7-8, the J gene TRBJ2-5; TRBD2 matches at 9 bases. J was trimmed by 5 bases and V by 1 base; bases with no gene match: 14. Germline lookup yields CDR1 SGHVS and CDR2 FQNEAQ. The CDR3 sequence is 18 residues long. The CDR3 is CASSLGRNWRGGDETQYF. The CDR3 region has the DNA TGTGCCAGCAGCTTAGGCAGGAATTGGCGGGGGGGCGATGAGACCCAGTACTTC.

The genes are TRBV7-2 and TRBJ2-5; no reliable D call. Germline V gives CDR1 SGHTA, CDR2 FQGNSA. CDR3 size: 11 residues. V lost 5 bases, J lost 3 bases, and 4 bases lay in between. CDR3: CASSRKETQYF. CDR3 coding DNA: TGTGCCAGCAGCCGGAAAGAGACCCAGTACTTC.

The chain employs TRBV6-5 and TRBJ2-3; 8 positions agree with TRBD1. This CDR3 region has 16 residues. Germline V gives CDR1 MNHEY, CDR2 SVGAGI. The V gene end was trimmed by 0 bases and the J gene end by 5 bases; junction bases not matched to a gene: 7. The CDR3 is CASSYSPGGLVDTQYF. The CDR3 region has the DNA TGTGCCAGCAGTTACTCGCCAGGGGGCCTCGTAGATACGCAGTATTTT.

The chain is built from TRBV5-5 and TRBJ2-7, with 7 bases identical to TRBD2. Per germline, CDR1 SGHKS and CDR2 YYEKEE (reference sequence). The CDR3 runs to 12 residues. The V gene end was trimmed by 3 bases and the J gene end by 9 bases; junction bases not matched to a gene: 6. DNA of the CDR3: TGTGCCAGCAGCTCAGGGAGGGTTCGGCAGTACGTC. Amino acids: CASSSGRVRQYV.

This chain uses TRBV20-1 with TRBJ2-4; D remains ambiguous. Germline loops: CDR1 DFQATT, CDR2 SNEGSKA (reference sequence). V was shortened by 6 bases and J by 7 bases, with 16 bases between the two germline ends. This CDR3 is built from 13 residues. CDR3 loop: CSAVRAEWNIQYF. As DNA, the CDR3 is TGCAGTGCCGTCCGGGCCGAGTGGAACATTCAGTACTTC.

The rearrangement uses TRBV24-1 and TRBJ2-1, with TRBD2 matching over 7 bases. V shed 1 base and J 4 bases; nucleotides not matched to a gene: 6. Per germline, CDR1 KGHDR and CDR2 SFDVKD. CDR3 length: 16 amino acids. The CDR3 protein is CATSDFASGAYNEQFF. The DNA for the CDR3 is TGTGCCACCAGTGATTTCGCCAGCGGGGCGTACAATGAGCAGTTCTTC.

This clonotype was recorded at least ten times. The chain employs TRBV25-1 and TRBJ2-1; D may be TRBD2 (5 bases). The length of the CDR3 is 10 residues. The V end lost 8 bases, the J end lost 7 bases, and 6 bases lay between the germline ends. The germline V gene encodes CDR1 MGHDK and CDR2 SYGVNS. CDR3 nucleotides: TGTGCCAGCGGGGAGAATGAGCAGTTCTTC. It specifies CASGENEQFF. Looking up the rest from reference TRBV25-1 and TRBJ2-1 gives the full variable domain: EADIYQTPRYLVIGTGKKITLECSQTMGHDKMYWYQQDPGMELHLIHYSYGVNSTEKGDLSSESTVSRIRTEHFPLTLESARPSHTSQYLCASGENEQFFGPGTRLTVL.